The 24 T cell receptor beta chains listed next were all sequenced from one sample in a study of blood T cell repertoires in COVID-19. Clones were sequenced by immunoSEQ multiplex PCR, and TCRdb holds only the in-frame ones, with some missing. The sample lists roughly 43,000 clones, about nine tenths seen once, with 7.5% to 10% in the top ten. Input material: peripheral blood. Every receptor here comes from a man aged 55-75 years with active COVID-19.

The chain joins TRBV2 to TRBJ1-4, with D unresolved. Germline V gives CDR1 SNHLY, CDR2 FYNNEI. This CDR3 has 15 residues. The V end was cut by 3 bases, the J end by 4 bases, with 12 bases between. CDR3 bases: TGTGCCAGCAGTGATCTGGCGGTGTTTAATGAAAAACTGTTTTTT. Translation: CASSDLAVFNEKLFF.

The chain employs TRBV3-1 (or the pseudogene TRBV3-2) and TRBJ2-2; D is unresolved. CDR3 length: 11 residues. Per the germline V gene, CDR1 is LGHDT and CDR2 is YNNKEL (reference sequence). Trimming removed 7 bases from V and 4 bases from J, with 4 bases in between. CDR3 DNA: TGTGCCAGCACAGGCACCGGGGAGCTGTTTTTT. It encodes CASTGTGELFF.

This clone is a singleton in its sample. J is TRBJ2-5 and V is TRBV5-1; the match to TRBD2 covers 11 bases. The germline V gene has CDR1 SGHRS and CDR2 YFSETQ. This CDR3 has 16 residues. V lost 2 bases, J lost 2 bases, and 5 bases stayed unmatched. The CDR3 DNA sequence: TGCGCCAGCAGCTTTCTGACTAGCGGGGTTCAAGAGACCCAGTACTTC. Encoded protein: CASSFLTSGVQETQYF.

V is TRBV9 and J is TRBJ2-7; 8 nucleotides line up with TRBD1. CDR1 and CDR2 from the germline V gene are SGDLS and YYNGEE. The ends lost 0 bases at V and 0 bases at J; junction bases unmatched: 2. The CDR3 runs to 15 residues. CDR3 region: CASSVGDRGSYEQYF. The CDR3 coding sequence is TGTGCCAGCAGCGTAGGAGACAGGGGCTCCTACGAGCAGTACTTC.

The J gene is TRBJ1-6, the V gene TRBV5-8, with 8 bases lining up with TRBD1. The CDR3 consists of 16 residues. Germline V gives CDR1 SGHTS, CDR2 YDEGEE. Trimming at V came to 1 base and at J to 3 bases, leaving 3 bases not matched to a gene. CDR3 in amino acids: CASSLTGGFYNSPLHF. The CDR3, as DNA: TGTGCCAGCAGCTTGACAGGGGGTTTCTATAATTCACCCCTCCACTTT.

This clone showed up many times. The V and J genes are TRBV9 and TRBJ2-7; D gene uncertain. V was pared by 2 bases and J by 6 bases, with 12 bases between. Germline loops: CDR1 SGDLS, CDR2 YYNGEE. This CDR3 region has 13 residues. The CDR3 coding sequence is TGTGCCAGCAGCGTTAAAACGTCGGGCGAGCAGTACTTC. Its translation: CASSVKTSGEQYF. Using reference TRBV9 and TRBJ2-7 for the parts outside the CDR3, the full variable domain is DSGVTQTPKHLITATGQRVTLRCSPRSGDLSVYWYQQSLDQGLQFLIQYYNGEERAKGNILERFSAQQFPDLHSELNLSSLELGDSALYFCASSVKTSGEQYFGPGTRLTVT.

This sequence joins TRBV3-1 (or the pseudogene TRBV3-2) and TRBJ1-2; 10 bases fit TRBD1. The V gene end was trimmed by 1 base and the J gene end by 8 bases; junction bases not matched to a gene: 7. Germline lookup yields CDR1 LGHDT and CDR2 YNNKEL (reference sequence). The CDR3 runs 15 residues. The CDR3 DNA reads TGTGCCAGCAGCCAAGGTGCGACAGGGGGCCTCGGCTACACCTTC. Translating it yields CASSQGATGGLGYTF.

This clone came up once. CDR3 region: CAFWDMNTGELFF. The CDR3 bases are TGTGCCTTCTGGGACATGAACACCGGGGAGCTGTTTTTT. The rearrangement links TRBV30 to TRBJ2-2, with a possible D match to TRBD1 (6 bases). The length of the CDR3 is 13 residues. The V gene's germline CDR1 is GTSNPN and CDR2 SVGIG (reference sequence). Trimming removed 7 bases from V and 1 base from J, with 10 bases in between.

The rearrangement uses TRBV18 and TRBJ2-1; D not resolved. The CDR3 is 10 residues long. Germline-derived CDR1 and CDR2 are KGHSH and LQKENI. V gave up 6 bases and J gave up 8 bases, with 5 bases separating them. CDR3 sequence: CASSADEQFF. The CDR3 DNA reads as TGTGCCAGCTCGGCGGATGAGCAGTTCTTC.

This sequence joins TRBV5-4 and TRBJ2-3; D ambiguous. The ends were cut back, 0 bases at V and 1 base at J, with 12 bases in the middle. Germline V gene sequence: CDR1 SGHNT, CDR2 YYREEE (reference sequence). This CDR3 has 16 amino acids. CDR3 coding DNA: TGTGCCAGCAGCTTGGGAGGCGGAATACGCACAGATACGCAGTATTTT. Residues: CASSLGGGIRTDTQYF.

The chain is built from TRBV19 and TRBJ2-2; D uncertain. The CDR3 is 17 residues long. Per the germline V gene, CDR1 is LNHDA and CDR2 is SQIVND (reference sequence). V lost 4 bases and J lost 1, with 16 bases in between. CDR3 in DNA: TGTGCCAGTAGTAAGTTTCGTGGCAGCGAGAACACCGGGGAGCTGTTTTTT. Translated, it gives CASSKFRGSENTGELFF.

This chain links TRBV7-9 with TRBJ2-3; D possibly corresponds to TRBD2 (6 bases). V lost 4 bases and J lost 0, with 14 bases in between. The V gene's germline CDR1 is SEHNR and CDR2 FQNEAQ (reference sequence). This CDR3 contains 16 residues. CDR3 residues: CASSSLRGTSTDTQYF. The CDR3 coding sequence is TGTGCCAGCAGCTCCCTCCGCGGGACTAGCACAGATACGCAGTATTTT. Combining the CDR3 with reference TRBV7-9 and TRBJ2-3 gives the whole variable domain DTGVSQNPRHKITKRGQNVTFRCDPISEHNRLYWYRQTLGQGPEFLTYFQNEAQLEKSRLLSDRFSAERPKGSFSTLEIQRTEQGDSAMYLCASSSLRGTSTDTQYFGPGTRLTVL.

The V gene is TRBV7-3, the J gene TRBJ1-1, with no clear D. V lost 4 bases and J lost 0, with 6 bases in between. The CDR3 contains 13 residues. Germline-derived CDR1 and CDR2 are SGHTA and FQGTGA. The CDR3: CASSWALNTEAFF. The DNA for the CDR3 is TGTGCCAGCAGCTGGGCGTTGAACACTGAAGCTTTCTTT.

V and J are TRBV5-4 and TRBJ2-3; 15 bases are a match to TRBD2. This CDR3 region has 18 residues. Germline CDR1 and CDR2: SGHNT and YYREEE (reference sequence). V shed 3 bases and J 4 bases; nucleotides not matched to a gene: 9. This chain's CDR3 is CASSSSPWTSGRADTQYF. For the CDR3, the DNA is TGTGCCAGCAGCTCTAGCCCTTGGACTAGCGGGAGGGCAGATACGCAGTATTTT.

Only one count was recorded for this clone. The chain carries TRBV14 and TRBJ2-7, with TRBD2 as a possible D gene (6 bases). Germline V gene data show CDR1 as SGHDN and CDR2 as FVKESK. The CDR3 is made up of 14 amino acids. V was shortened by 6 bases and J by 7 bases, with 19 bases between the two germline ends. The CDR3 coding sequence is TGTGCCAGCAGGCGAAACGGCGGGACGGGTGAGCAGTACTTC. It is translated as CASRRNGGTGEQYF.

In its sample, this clone was seen a few times. This rearrangement joins TRBV6-4 to TRBJ1-5; no definite D call. Trimming shortened V by 3 bases and J by 0 bases, and 6 bases separated the two germline ends. From germline, CDR1 is MRHNA and CDR2 SNTAGT. The CDR3 sequence is 14 residues long. CDR3 residues: CASSEHHSNQPQHF. CDR3 DNA: TGTGCCAGCAGTGAACACCATAGCAATCAGCCCCAGCATTTT.

This chain uses TRBV25-1 with TRBJ1-2; D uncertain. CDR3 size: 11 residues. The germline V and J ends were trimmed by 2 bases and 7 bases, with 5 bases remaining between them. Germline lookup yields CDR1 MGHDK and CDR2 SYGVNS. DNA for the CDR3: TGTGCCAGCAGTGAAGCCGGTGGCTACACCTTC. Encoded protein: CASSEAGGYTF.

The J gene is TRBJ1-2, the V gene TRBV7-2; 9 bases are a match to TRBD1. Losses at the gene ends were 3 bases for V and 5 bases for J; bases not matched to a gene: 4. Germline CDR1 and CDR2: SGHTA and FQGNSA. The CDR3 contains 14 residues. CDR3 region: CASSFWDREYGYTF. CDR3 nucleotides: TGTGCCAGCAGCTTTTGGGACAGGGAATATGGCTACACCTTC.

The chain has TRBV27 and TRBJ2-7; weak D call: TRBD2 (5 bases). Germline-derived CDR1 and CDR2 are MNHEY and SMNVEV (reference sequence). The CDR3 loop spans 15 amino acids. Between the trimmed V and J ends, which lost 5 bases and 4 bases, there was a span of 18 bases. The CDR3, as DNA: TGTGCCAGCAGTCCCCTGGGGAGATCTTTTTACGAGCAGTACTTC. Residues: CASSPLGRSFYEQYF.

The J gene is TRBJ2-1, the V gene TRBV18, with 7 positions matching TRBD1. Germline-derived CDR1 and CDR2 are KGHSH and LQKENI. The V segment lost 0 bases and the J segment 5 bases; nucleotides outside the gene matches: 4. This CDR3 spans 15 amino acids. CDR3 residues: CASSPPTGTNNEQFF. The CDR3 DNA sequence: TGTGCCAGCTCACCACCGACAGGGACAAACAATGAGCAGTTCTTC.

V usage is TRBV5-1 and J usage is TRBJ2-6; 8 nucleotides agree with TRBD2. Looked up from germline, CDR1 is SGHRS and CDR2 is YFSETQ. The CDR3 contains 15 residues. Trimming at V came to 4 bases and at J to 2 bases, leaving 2 bases not matched to a gene. CDR3 coding DNA: TGCGCCAGCAGCAGCGGGGGACCTGGGGCCAACGTCCTGACTTTC. This gives the protein CASSSGGPGANVLTF.

The rearrangement links TRBV28 to TRBJ2-3; 8 bases match TRBD2. The CDR3 is 17 residues long. The germline V gene has CDR1 MDHEN and CDR2 SYDVKM. The junction had 8 bases not matched to a gene; V was cut back by 2 bases and J by 1 base. The CDR3 bases are TGTGCCAGCAGTTTAATTGGTCGGGGGGGCGGCACAGATACGCAGTATTTT. Amino acids: CASSLIGRGGGTDTQYF.

The rearrangement joins TRBV27 to TRBJ2-5, with a weak D call TRBD2 (5 bases). The CDR3 sequence is 14 residues long. Trimming took 4 bases from V and 4 from J, leaving 13 bases between them. Germline V gene data show CDR1 as MNHEY and CDR2 as SMNVEV (reference sequence). CDR3 DNA sequence: TGTGCCAGCAGTTACTCCGGACGGGGAGAGACCCAGTACTTC. As protein: CASSYSGRGETQYF.

The chain uses TRBV30 and TRBJ1-6; D remains ambiguous. The germline V gene has CDR1 GTSNPN and CDR2 SVGIG (reference sequence). V was cut by 4 bases and J by 2 bases, with 15 bases left in between. The CDR3 extends over 16 amino acids. CDR3 in amino acids: CAWTRSSGAYNSPLHF. The CDR3 DNA sequence: TGTGCCTGGACCCGATCAAGCGGAGCCTATAATTCACCCCTCCACTTT. Together with reference TRBV30 and TRBJ1-6, the CDR3 gives the full variable domain: SQTIHQWPATLVQPVGSPLSLECTVEGTSNPNLYWYRQAAGRGLQLLFYSVGIGQISSEVPQNLSASRPQDRQFILSSKKLLLSDSGFYLCAWTRSSGAYNSPLHFGNGTRLTVT.